Shown below are 23 T cell receptor beta chains from a single sample sequenced in a study of vaccination and CD4 T cells after COVID-19. The study sequenced cultured CD4+ T cell DNA using the Oncomine TCR Beta short-read assay. TCRdb redid the calling of the PCR reads with MiXCR, one entry per CDR3 protein. Of under 25,000 distinct CDR3 sequences listed, around 66% are singletons. The antigens of these receptors remain unknown. Treatment indicated: approximately 10-day PBMC culture with coronavirus spike peptide pools or control peptides (ViraFEST assay). The specimen sequenced was CD4+ T cells from blood, cultured in vitro. All receptors come from a human donor who had recovered from COVID-19.

The chain combines TRBV7-9 with TRBJ1-1; tentative D call: TRBD1 (5 bases). Germline V lookup: CDR1 SEHNR, CDR2 FQNEAQ (reference sequence). This CDR3 contains 13 residues. V lost 0 bases and J 4 bases, leaving 6 bases between the germline ends. In nucleotides, the CDR3 is TGTGCCAGCAGCTTAGCAGGGGCCACTGAAGCTTTCTTT. The encoded protein is CASSLAGATEAFF.

As concerns this clonotype: One junction end disagrees with the germline gene, perhaps due to a read error. The chain employs TRBV30 and TRBJ2-7; unclear D gene. This CDR3 is built from 14 residues. Germline lookup yields CDR1 GTSNPN and CDR2 SVGIG (reference sequence). This chain's CDR3 is CAWGVSAVLNEQYF. The CDR3 nucleotides are TGTGCCTGGGGTGTATCGGCGGTCCTAAACGAGCAGTACTTC.

The rearrangement joins TRBV6-1 to TRBJ2-5; 13 nucleotides agree with TRBD2. CDR3 length equals 15 residues. After removal of 7 bases from V and 9 bases from J, the junction contained 11 bases not matched to a gene. Germline assignment: CDR1 MNHNS and CDR2 SASEGT. The CDR3 region is CASTRTSGRSLAQYF. Written as DNA, the CDR3 is TGTGCCAGCACTAGGACTAGCGGGAGATCCTTGGCCCAGTACTTC.

CDR3: CASSTRPGGYQETQYF. The CDR3 region has the DNA TGTGCCAGCAGTACCCGACCGGGCGGCTACCAAGAGACCCAGTACTTC. The rearrangement links TRBV12-3 or TRBV12-4 to TRBJ2-5, with D unclear. Trimming stripped 5 bases from V and 0 bases from J, with 16 bases between. The CDR3 has 16 residues.

This clonotype appeared a single time. V usage is TRBV6-1 and J usage is TRBJ2-2; no clear D gene. CDR1 is MNHNS and CDR2 is SASEGT in the germline V gene. The length of the CDR3 is 13 residues. The V and J ends lost 7 bases and 5 bases respectively, with 11 bases between them. The CDR3 bases are TGTGCCAGCACCCTCACAGCGACCGGGGAGCTGTTTTTT. This encodes CASTLTATGELFF.

The rearrangement joins TRBV7-2 to TRBJ2-1; D is possibly TRBD2 (6 bases). From germline, CDR1 is SGHTA and CDR2 FQGNSA. V was trimmed by 4 bases and J by 10 bases, leaving 11 bases between them. CDR3 size: 12 residues. CDR3 bases: TGTGCCAGCAGCTCCGAGCGGGCAGAGCAGTTCTTC. Residues: CASSSERAEQFF.

This chain links TRBV6-2 or TRBV6-3 with TRBJ2-5; 8 bases fit TRBD2. Germline V gene sequence: CDR1 MNHEY, CDR2 SVGEGT. J gave up 4 bases and V 6 bases, and 10 bases lay outside the gene matches. This CDR3 has 15 residues. The CDR3 reads CASRDGGRKRETQYF. CDR3 nucleotides: TGTGCCAGCAGGGACGGCGGGAGGAAAAGAGAGACCCAGTACTTC.

The chain combines TRBV7-9 with TRBJ2-3; D remains unclear. This CDR3 region has 14 residues. The V and J ends lost 1 base and 7 bases respectively, with 12 bases between them. Per the germline V gene, CDR1 is SEHNR and CDR2 is FQNEAQ (reference sequence). The CDR3 loop reads CASSLVARSYTQYF. CDR3 in DNA: TGTGCCAGCAGCTTAGTGGCTAGATCATATACGCAGTATTTT.

The chain carries TRBV30 and TRBJ1-6, with TRBD1 as a possible D gene (6 bases). CDR3 length: 18 residues. Between the trimmed V and J ends, which lost 3 bases and 4 bases, there was a span of 22 bases. Germline V lookup: CDR1 GTSNPN, CDR2 SVGIG (reference sequence). The CDR3 nucleotides are TGTGCCTGGAGGCTGGTAACCCCGACAGGCTCTTATAATTCACCCCTCCACTTT. It translates to CAWRLVTPTGSYNSPLHF.

The J gene is TRBJ1-1, the V gene TRBV30; D is uncertain. V lost 5 bases, J lost 0 bases, and 4 bases lay in between. Germline V gene sequence: CDR1 GTSNPN, CDR2 SVGIG (reference sequence). The CDR3 runs 11 residues. The CDR3 DNA follows: TGTGCCTGGGGTTTGAACACTGAAGCTTTCTTT. This codes for CAWGLNTEAFF.

The V call is TRBV27, the J call TRBJ1-6, with 9 bases identical to TRBD1. With V trimmed by 2 bases and J by 8 bases, 19 bases remained unmatched. The CDR3 sequence is 20 residues long. Germline values: CDR1 MNHEY, CDR2 SMNVEV (reference sequence). CDR3 bases: TGTGCCAGCAGTTTACTAAGGGACAGGGTAAAGTCCACCACCTATTCACCCCTCCACTTT. Amino acids: CASSLLRDRVKSTTYSPLHF.

This chain uses TRBV27 with TRBJ1-5; 9 nucleotides match TRBD1. V trimming: 4 bases; J trimming: 4 bases; junction bases outside the gene matches: 5. Germline CDR1 and CDR2: MNHEY and SMNVEV (reference sequence). This CDR3 has 15 amino acids. Here the CDR3 reads CASSSIQGANQPQHF. CDR3 DNA: TGTGCCAGCAGTTCAATACAGGGGGCGAATCAGCCCCAGCATTTT.

CDR3 bases: TGTGCCAGCGGGACAGCACAACATCAGCCCCAGCATTTT. Amino acids: CASGTAQHQPQHF. The chain joins TRBV19 to TRBJ1-5; 7 bases map to TRBD1. Germline V gene lookup returns CDR1 LNHDA and CDR2 SQIVND (reference sequence). The V segment lost 9 bases and the J segment 5 bases; nucleotides outside the gene matches: 7. The CDR3 consists of 13 residues.

This clonotype was detected only a few times. CDR3 in DNA: TGTGCCAGCAGCTTGGCGGGAGCTCGGAGCGAGCAGTACTTC. Its translation is CASSLAGARSEQYF. This chain connects TRBV7-9 to TRBJ2-7; 7 bases match TRBD2. Germline assignment: CDR1 SEHNR and CDR2 FQNEAQ (reference sequence). V was clipped by 3 bases and J by 6 bases; unmatched bases: 8. This CDR3 has 14 amino acids.

The V call is TRBV30, the J call TRBJ1-2; D is perhaps TRBD1 (6 bases). Germline V gene lookup returns CDR1 GTSNPN and CDR2 SVGIG (reference sequence). With 3 bases removed from V and 8 bases from J, the gap between germline ends came to 16 bases. This CDR3 has 13 amino acids. CDR3 nucleotides: TGTGCCTGGAGCCCCGGACAGACTCTAGGCTACACCTTC. It yields the protein CAWSPGQTLGYTF.

The J gene is TRBJ1-1, the V gene TRBV6-2 or TRBV6-3; no firm D call. Germline CDR1 and CDR2: MNHEY and SVGEGT. V dropped 5 bases and J dropped 4 bases, with 23 bases sitting between them. The CDR3 is made up of 17 amino acids. CDR3 in DNA: TGTGCCAGCAGTCCATCCCCCTTCCTCGGAGGAGGCACTGAAGCTTTCTTT. Translation: CASSPSPFLGGGTEAFF.

This chain joins TRBV6-2 or TRBV6-3 and TRBJ1-1; tentative D call: TRBD1 (6 bases). The germline V and J ends were trimmed by 5 bases and 5 bases, with 12 bases remaining between them. The CDR3 is made up of 13 amino acids. The V gene's germline CDR1 is MNHEY and CDR2 SVGEGT. CDR3 sequence: CASSPITGTEAFF. CDR3 DNA: TGTGCCAGCAGTCCCATAACAGGGACTGAAGCTTTCTTT.

The chain has TRBV20-1 and TRBJ1-4; no clear D. V lost 6 bases, J lost 15 bases, and 14 bases lay in between. CDR1 is DFQATT and CDR2 is SNEGSKA in the germline V gene (reference sequence). The CDR3 has 10 amino acids. The CDR3 DNA follows: TGCAGTGCACAGAGGGCAGGATTGTTTTTT. Encoded protein: CSAQRAGLFF.

CDR3 region: CASSQEWDQPQHF. CDR3 nucleotides: TGCGCCAGCAGCCAAGAGTGGGACCAGCCCCAGCATTTT. The rearrangement joins TRBV4-3 to TRBJ1-5, with a possible D match to TRBD1 (5 bases). Germline CDR1 and CDR2: LGHNA and YSLEER. The CDR3 extends over 13 amino acids. V lost 0 bases and J 7 bases, leaving 7 bases between the germline ends.

This clonotype was picked up one time. The rearrangement joins TRBV6-5 to TRBJ2-1, with D maybe TRBD2 (5 bases). The length of the CDR3 is 14 residues. V was cut by 2 bases and J by 8 bases, with 13 bases left in between. Germline CDR1 MNHEY, CDR2 SVGAGI. The CDR3 DNA follows: TGTGCCAGCAGTTACGCGGGTCTAGACTATGAGCAGTTCTTC. Translating it yields CASSYAGLDYEQFF.

This chain connects TRBV7-9 to TRBJ2-7, with D perhaps given as TRBD1 or TRBD2 (5 bases each). Trimming removed 3 bases from V and 3 bases from J, with 15 bases in between. The CDR3 consists of 15 residues. Germline lookup yields CDR1 SEHNR and CDR2 FQNEAQ (reference sequence). DNA for the CDR3: TGTGCCAGCAGCTTGAACCGGGACCCGATCTACGAGCAGTACTTC. Translation gives CASSLNRDPIYEQYF.

The sample holds one count of this clonotype. The chain recombines TRBV20-1 with TRBJ2-7; 10 nucleotides match TRBD2. The CDR3 length is 16 residues. V lost 6 bases, J lost 7 bases, and 18 bases stayed unmatched. Per the germline V gene, CDR1 is DFQATT and CDR2 is SNEGSKA (reference sequence). The CDR3 DNA is TGCAGTGCCGAGAATGGGCTAGCGGGAGCGGTTGGGGAGCAGTACTTC. It specifies CSAENGLAGAVGEQYF.

This rearrangement joins TRBV4-2 to TRBJ1-2, with D uncertain. V was cut by 0 bases and J by 4 bases, with 15 bases left in between. The CDR3 totals 16 residues. In germline, CDR1 is LGHNA, CDR2 YNFKEQ. The CDR3 loop is CASSQEGGQSLYGYTF. The CDR3 nucleotides are TGTGCCAGCAGCCAAGAAGGAGGGCAGAGCCTCTATGGCTACACCTTC.